Listed below are T cell receptor beta chains from one sample, sequenced in a study of shared clonotypes between healthy human individuals. Data came from immunoSEQ multiplex PCR; TCRdb stores just in-frame clones and leaves some out. The data show around 1.9 million clones, around 95% seen once. Sequences were obtained from naive CD8+ T cells from PBMCs. The receptors originated from a man aged 18 to 30 in good health. Some clones in this sample may be carry-over from other donors' samples. Both conserved end residues are part of each CDR3. D genes are given only for firm matches. Size tells how often a clone was seen (once, few, many) or the class of an expanded clone, and some rows leave it out.

V gene: TRBV10-3
J gene: TRBJ2-7
D gene: .
clone size: .
CDR3 protein: CATRSSGQTYEQYF
CDR3 DNA: TGTGCCACCCGCTCTAGCGGACAGACCTACGAGCAGTACTTC

V gene: TRBV9
J gene: TRBJ2-1
D gene: TRBD2
clone size: .
CDR3 protein: CASSVALAANEQFF
CDR3 DNA: TGTGCCAGCAGCGTAGCCCTAGCGGCAAATGAGCAGTTCTTC

V gene: TRBV7-6
J gene: TRBJ2-1
D gene: TRBD2
clone size: .
CDR3 protein: CASSLVVSGRAGNEQFF
CDR3 DNA: TGTGCCAGCAGCTTAGTTGTTAGCGGGAGGGCCGGCAATGAGCAGTTCTTC

V gene: TRBV28
J gene: TRBJ2-7
D gene: .
clone size: .
CDR3 protein: CASSFDSIYEQYF
CDR3 DNA: TGTGCCAGCAGTTTCGACAGTATCTACGAGCAGTACTTC

V gene: TRBV15
J gene: TRBJ1-5
D gene: TRBD1
clone size: .
CDR3 protein: CATSPRTGGGNQPQHF
CDR3 DNA: TGTGCCACCAGCCCCCGGACAGGGGGCGGCAATCAGCCCCAGCATTTT

V gene: TRBV6-5
J gene: TRBJ2-1
D gene: .
clone size: .
CDR3 protein: CASSTGYNEQFF
CDR3 DNA: TGTGCCAGCAGTACTGGCTACAATGAGCAGTTCTTC

V gene: TRBV6-4
J gene: TRBJ2-2
D gene: .
clone size: once
CDR3 protein: CASSAHVLPGVGDTGELFF
CDR3 DNA: TGTGCCAGCAGTGCCCATGTTTTACCCGGTGTTGGGGACACCGGGGAGCTGTTTTTT

V gene: TRBV6-6
J gene: TRBJ1-1
D gene: .
clone size: .
CDR3 protein: CASSYSPRFGAFF
CDR3 DNA: TGTGCCAGCAGTTACTCACCCAGGTTTGGCGCTTTCTTT

V gene: TRBV6-1
J gene: TRBJ1-1
D gene: TRBD1
clone size: few
CDR3 protein: CASSEGGQGVSFF
CDR3 DNA: TGTGCCAGCAGTGAAGGAGGACAGGGAGTGTCTTTCTTT

V gene: TRBV4-3
J gene: TRBJ2-1
D gene: .
clone size: .
CDR3 protein: CASSQVSAGYNEQFF
CDR3 DNA: TGCGCCAGCAGCCAAGTGTCAGCAGGGTACAATGAGCAGTTCTTC

V gene: TRBV7-2
J gene: TRBJ2-7
D gene: TRBD2
clone size: .
CDR3 protein: CASSQTSGSNEQYF
CDR3 DNA: TGTGCCAGCAGCCAAACTAGCGGGAGTAACGAGCAGTACTTC

V gene: TRBV7-6
J gene: TRBJ2-5
D gene: .
clone size: .
CDR3 protein: CASSSGEGTQYF
CDR3 DNA: TGTGCCAGCAGCTCGGGAGAGGGAACCCAGTACTTC

V gene: TRBV30
J gene: TRBJ1-2
D gene: .
clone size: .
CDR3 protein: CAWSKAVYGYTF
CDR3 DNA: TGTGCCTGGAGTAAGGCAGTCTATGGCTACACCTTC

V gene: TRBV6-5
J gene: TRBJ2-7
D gene: .
clone size: .
CDR3 protein: CACGSGYEQYF
CDR3 DNA: TGTGCCTGCGGGTCGGGCTACGAGCAGTACTTC

V gene: TRBV6-5
J gene: TRBJ2-2
D gene: .
clone size: .
CDR3 protein: CASSGGRNTGELFF
CDR3 DNA: TGTGCCAGCTCTGGAGGTAGGAACACCGGGGAGCTGTTTTTT

V gene: TRBV11-2
J gene: TRBJ2-3
D gene: .
clone size: .
CDR3 protein: CASRTRGGGDTQYF
CDR3 DNA: TGTGCCAGCAGGACCAGGGGAGGAGGAGATACGCAGTATTTT

V gene: TRBV11-2
J gene: TRBJ2-7
D gene: .
clone size: .
CDR3 protein: CASSSRTDYEQYF
CDR3 DNA: TGTGCCAGCAGCTCAAGGACTGACTACGAGCAGTACTTC

V gene: TRBV9
J gene: TRBJ2-1
D gene: .
clone size: .
CDR3 protein: CASSAMTGIPQFF
CDR3 DNA: TGTGCCAGCAGCGCCATGACGGGGATTCCGCAGTTCTTC

V gene: TRBV19
J gene: TRBJ2-7
D gene: TRBD2
clone size: .
CDR3 protein: CASTLSGRLSYEQYF
CDR3 DNA: TGTGCCAGTACCCTTAGCGGGAGACTATCCTACGAGCAGTACTTC

V gene: TRBV9
J gene: TRBJ1-4
D gene: .
clone size: .
CDR3 protein: CASSVGPGPNEKLFF
CDR3 DNA: TGTGCCAGCAGCGTAGGGCCCGGCCCTAATGAAAAACTGTTTTTT

V gene: TRBV11-2
J gene: TRBJ2-3
D gene: .
clone size: .
CDR3 protein: CAIPGQGPDTQYF
CDR3 DNA: TGTGCCATCCCGGGCCAGGGACCAGATACGCAGTATTTT

V gene: TRBV7-8
J gene: TRBJ2-7
D gene: .
clone size: .
CDR3 protein: CASSSTVDSVIHEQYF
CDR3 DNA: TGTGCCAGCAGCTCCACGGTGGACAGTGTTATCCACGAGCAGTACTTC

V gene: TRBV7-9
J gene: TRBJ2-7
D gene: TRBD1
clone size: once
CDR3 protein: CASSPWTGRTYEQYF
CDR3 DNA: TGTGCCAGCAGCCCCTGGACAGGGAGGACCTACGAGCAGTACTTC

V gene: TRBV7-9
J gene: TRBJ2-7
D gene: .
clone size: few
CDR3 protein: CASSPSRGLVYEQYF
CDR3 DNA: TGTGCCAGCAGCCCGTCGCGCGGGCTTGTCTACGAGCAGTACTTC

V gene: TRBV28
J gene: TRBJ2-7
D gene: .
clone size: .
CDR3 protein: CASIPDWTAGSYEQYF
CDR3 DNA: TGTGCCAGCATCCCTGACTGGACTGCAGGCTCCTACGAGCAGTACTTC

V gene: TRBV28
J gene: TRBJ2-3
D gene: TRBD1
clone size: .
CDR3 protein: CASSLPGQGAPSADTQYF
CDR3 DNA: TGTGCCAGCAGTCTCCCGGGACAGGGGGCTCCATCAGCAGATACGCAGTATTTT

V gene: TRBV11-2
J gene: TRBJ2-7
D gene: TRBD2
clone size: .
CDR3 protein: CASSTGLAHSYEQYF
CDR3 DNA: TGTGCCAGCAGCACAGGACTAGCGCACTCCTACGAGCAGTACTTC

V gene: TRBV30
J gene: TRBJ2-1
D gene: TRBD2
clone size: .
CDR3 protein: CAWNYEGIAGRKFSYNEQFF
CDR3 DNA: TGTGCCTGGAATTACGAGGGCATAGCGGGCCGTAAATTCTCCTACAATGAGCAGTTCTTC

V gene: TRBV27
J gene: TRBJ2-7
D gene: .
clone size: .
CDR3 protein: CASSLFHGGSYEQYF
CDR3 DNA: TGTGCCAGCAGTTTGTTCCACGGGGGCTCCTACGAGCAGTACTTC

V gene: TRBV27
J gene: TRBJ2-1
D gene: TRBD1
clone size: .
CDR3 protein: CASSLGQGADEQFF
CDR3 DNA: TGTGCCAGCAGCTTGGGACAGGGGGCTGATGAGCAGTTCTTC

V gene: TRBV10-3
J gene: TRBJ2-7
D gene: .
clone size: .
CDR3 protein: CAISESLKGRELYEQYF
CDR3 DNA: TGTGCCATCAGTGAGTCGTTAAAGGGCAGGGAATTATACGAGCAGTACTTC

V gene: TRBV5-8
J gene: TRBJ2-5
D gene: .
clone size: .
CDR3 protein: CASSFRTVPETQYF
CDR3 DNA: TGTGCCAGCAGCTTCAGGACCGTCCCGGAGACCCAGTACTTC